What follows describes a single T cell receptor (beta chain). This clonotype was detected ten times or more. Its specific antigen is unknown. No much larger clone is present one base from it, and per-base qualities are unavailable. cDNA was synthesized by template-switch 5'RACE using a primer carrying a 10-nucleotide random unique molecular identifier by which each TCR transcript was tagged. Every sequencing run yielded over 190 million TCR-beta sequences covering 15-18 subjects. The RNeasy kit was used to extract total RNA. The KAPA Real-time Library Amplification kit was used to amplify TCR-beta VDJ regions with primers for the TCR constant region and the 5'RACE anchor. Sample indexes and Illumina adaptors were added in a first PCR, after which library yield was increased in a second PCR. The roughly 650 bp TCR product was size-selected on a 2% E-gel SizeSelection system after Ampure bead purification. Before pooling, library quality was checked on a Bioanalyzer, concentration was measured with Qubit, and libraries were quantified with the Kapa Library Quantification kit. An Illumina HiSeq 2500 sequenced the libraries paired-end 2 x 150 bp. To increase sequence diversity, 25-30% phiX was spiked into each library pool. In the source study's methods: Quality-filtered reads were processed with the UMI-based MiGEC pipeline, and over 90% of raw TCR sequences were removed by the MiGEC pipeline during error correction. IMGT germline references were used for alignment of VDJ genes, and clonotypes were defined by a unique CDR3 amino acid sequence together with V-J genes. VDJtools evaluated clonal expansion, Shannon diversity and CDR3 relatedness (CalcPairwiseDistances, ClusterSamples); CLCbio workbench built phylogenetic trees. Expanded clones were defined as having at least 8 unique UMIs, based on coefficient-of-variation modelling across technical triplicates. TCRdb trimmed the raw reads at Q25, called clones with MiXCR and kept productive beta chains. Under each unique CDR3 protein, matching rows form one entry showing the most common genes and DNA. What appears here as the V and J calls and clone size reflects TCRdb's work, not the paper's. In all, the sample holds 45,000 to 65,000 distinct CDR3 sequences, and roughly 4.6% of those were seen once. The top ten constitute 2.5% to 3% of the sample.

Libraries from unsorted PBMCs were made from 2 million PBMCs kept in RNAlater at -80 degrees C until RNA extraction. Multiple sclerosis patients were enrolled in a US clinical protocol under which disease progression was evaluated by magnetic resonance imaging. PBMCs were separated from peripheral blood using Ficoll-Hypaque density gradient centrifugation and then cryopreserved in liquid nitrogen. This entry comes from a study of neurological immune-mediated disorders (dated by TCRdb to the late 2010s). Describing the broader study: Among the 35 or so multiple sclerosis patients, approximately 31 had relapsing-remitting MS and 3 had secondary progressive MS. The study compared peripheral blood TCR-beta repertoires of HTLV-I-associated myelopathy (HAM/TSP) patients, multiple sclerosis patients and healthy controls using UMI-based sequencing. Alongside PBMC samples, the set of approximately 100 TCR-beta libraries contained longitudinal samples, technical triplicates, and paired CD4+ and CD8+ T-cell subsets that had been sorted. The cohort included about 70 subjects: roughly 15 with HAM/TSP, some 35 with multiple sclerosis, and roughly 20 healthy controls. Study-level results and caveats: TCR clonal expansion was greatest in HAM/TSP patients and smallest in MS patients, who ranked below even healthy controls. In a phylogenetic analysis, the repertoires of 18 out of 34 MS patients fell into a single cluster of related CDR3 sequences, pointing to a possible signature at the repertoire level. No clinical or MRI features were associated with the MS cluster, and the authors said that larger cohorts are needed. Expanded clones from different subjects shared no identical CDR3 amino acid sequences, which suggests that TCR-beta repertoires were private in all groups.

V is shortened by 6 bases, J by 5 bases, and the region joining them spans 16 bases. The germline V gene yields MNHEY for CDR1 and SVGAGI for CDR2. Spanning cysteine to phenylalanine, the CDR3 consists of 14 amino acids. Only the CDR3 DNA stays, 42 bases, in frame from base 1. The chain joins TRBV6-5 to TRBJ1-2; TRBD1 could be the D gene, as 6 bases match. What was sequenced was PBMCs. The clonotype was recovered from a man aged 45-65 years with multiple sclerosis. The CDR3 protein sequence reads: CASRNSGQLYGYTF. The DNA is TGTGCCAGCAGAAATTCCGGACAGCTATATGGCTACACCTTC.